What follows is one TCR beta chain and its context. Measured with immunoSEQ multiplex PCR; TCRdb has only the in-frame clones, and not every one. The table has about 11,000 clones, around 94% seen once; the top ten hold around 0.3%. In germline, CDR1 is LNHDA, CDR2 SQIVND (reference sequence). The CDR3 totals 16 residues. The V and J ends lost 5 bases and 1 base respectively, with 16 bases between them. The sample belongs to a study of T cell changes during pregnancy in multiple sclerosis. The sequence was collected from a female donor with multiple sclerosis, enrolled in a pregnancy study. V gene TRBV19 combines with J gene TRBJ2-3; the D gene is possibly TRBD1 (6 bases). The sample in question was CD4+ T cells from peripheral blood mononuclear cells, obtained before pregnancy. CDR3 nucleotide sequence: TGTGCCAGTAGTTCCCACAGGGTAATGGGCACAGATACGCAGTATTTT. The encoded protein is CASSSHRVMGTDTQYF.